The rows below give T cell receptor beta chains drawn from one sample of a study of OX40 agonist ivuxolimab in advanced cancers. Here immunoSEQ multiplex PCR was the method, and the copy in TCRdb shows in-frame clones only, minus some. Of roughly 100,000 clones in the sample, 70% to 90% were seen once. Sequences were derived from CD4+ or CD8+ T cells sorted from blood, sampled in a trial of the OX40 agonist ivuxolimab. These receptor sequences come from an adult with an advanced solid tumor such as melanoma, head and neck, liver or kidney cancer. CDR3s include the opening cysteine and the closing phenylalanine or tryptophan. D genes are given only for firm matches. Clone size appears in some rows only: once, few, many, or a class for an expanded clone.

>TRBV7-9|NA|TRBJ1-4|NA
CASSPPLGEKLFF
TGTGCCAGCAGCCCCCCCTTAGGGGAAAAACTGTTTTTT
>TRBV28|NA|TRBJ2-7|NA
CASTIVGSSYEQYF
TGTGCCAGCACTATTGTGGGCAGTTCCTACGAGCAGTACTTC
>TRBV5-1|NA|TRBJ2-3|NA
CASSLAAGITDTQYF
TGCGCCAGCAGCTTGGCCGCAGGAATCACAGATACGCAGTATTTT
>TRBV2|NA|TRBJ2-5|once
CASANLGTQYF
TGTGCCAGCGCAAATCTTGGGACCCAGTACTTC
>TRBV27|NA|TRBJ1-6|NA
CASSLSIGPTSYNSPLHF
TGTGCCAGCAGTTTATCTATCGGCCCCACCTCCTATAATTCACCCCTCCACTTT
>TRBV19|NA|TRBJ2-5|once
CASSTPGRETQYF
TGTGCCAGTTCGACCCCGGGGCGGGAGACCCAGTACTTC
>TRBV5-1|NA|TRBJ1-3|NA
CASSLTTGRDSGNTIYF
TGCGCCAGCAGCCTCACCACCGGGAGAGATTCTGGAAACACCATATATTTT
>TRBV6-5|NA|TRBJ2-4|NA
CASSAKGIAKNIQYF
TGTGCCAGCAGTGCTAAAGGGATAGCCAAAAACATTCAGTACTTC
>TRBV5-1|NA|TRBJ2-5|NA
CASSPGGGETQYF
TGCGCCAGCAGCCCCGGTGGGGGAGAGACCCAGTACTTC
>TRBV9|NA|TRBJ2-2|NA
CASSVEGLYTGELFF
TGTGCCAGCAGCGTAGAGGGACTTTACACCGGGGAGCTGTTTTTT
>TRBV6-5|NA|TRBJ2-1|NA
CASSYLIPSHNEQFF
TGTGCCAGCAGTTACCTTATACCCAGTCACAATGAGCAGTTCTTC
>TRBV18|TRBD1|TRBJ1-5|NA
CASSPPGQKGQPQHF
TGTGCCAGCTCACCTCCGGGACAGAAAGGTCAGCCCCAGCATTTT
>TRBV4-1|TRBD2|TRBJ2-4|NA
CASSQATSGGAGDIQYF
TGCGCCAGCAGCCAAGCGACTAGCGGGGGGGCTGGGGACATTCAGTACTTC
>TRBV5-1|TRBD2|TRBJ2-7|few
CASSSISSGGAYEQYF
TGCGCCAGCAGCTCGATCTCTAGCGGGGGGGCCTACGAGCAGTACTTC
>TRBV19|TRBD1|TRBJ1-5|NA
CASSIAYGQGNQPQHF
TGTGCCAGTAGTATAGCTTACGGACAGGGAAATCAGCCCCAGCATTTT
>TRBV19|NA|TRBJ2-3|few
CASSSERLVDTQYF
TGTGCCAGTAGTTCCGAGCGCTTAGTGGATACGCAGTATTTT
>TRBV5-6|TRBD2|TRBJ2-2|once
CASSLLRGDSGELFF
TGTGCCAGCAGCTTGTTGCGGGGGGACTCCGGGGAGCTGTTTTTT
>TRBV19|NA|TRBJ2-6|NA
CASRSERRGANVLTF
TGTGCCAGTAGATCAGAGAGGAGAGGGGCCAACGTCCTGACTTTC
>TRBV7-8|NA|TRBJ2-5|NA
CASSQRGGETQYF
TGTGCCAGCAGCCAGAGGGGAGGAGAGACCCAGTACTTC
>TRBV28|NA|TRBJ2-5|few
CASTGLVQQGETQYF
TGTGCCAGCACCGGACTAGTTCAACAGGGAGAGACCCAGTACTTC
>TRBV6-1|TRBD2|TRBJ2-5|NA
CASRSGGAMVETQYF
TGTGCCAGCAGGAGCGGGGGGGCCATGGTGGAGACCCAGTACTTC
>TRBV19|TRBD1|TRBJ1-2|NA
CAGPDRGRVRSGYTF
TGTGCCGGCCCGGACAGGGGGCGGGTCCGATCTGGCTACACCTTC
>TRBV7-8|TRBD2|TRBJ2-3|NA
CASSFGDYGRLDTQYF
TGTGCCAGCAGCTTCGGGGACTACGGTCGGCTGGATACGCAGTATTTT
>TRBV28|NA|TRBJ1-2|NA
CASSPNRDMSYTF
TGTGCCAGCAGCCCAAACAGGGATATGAGCTACACCTTC
>TRBV7-2|NA|TRBJ2-6|NA
CASSSYYSGANVLTF
TGTGCCAGCAGCTCCTATTACTCTGGGGCCAACGTCCTGACTTTC
>TRBV4-3|NA|TRBJ1-3|NA
CASSQEVGGSGNTIYF
TGCGCCAGCAGCCAGGAGGTGGGGGGCTCTGGAAACACCATATATTTT
>TRBV5-1|TRBD1|TRBJ1-2|NA
CASSSGQGGYYGYTF
TGCGCCAGCAGCTCGGGACAGGGAGGATACTATGGCTACACCTTC
>TRBV19|NA|TRBJ1-4|NA
CASSLIPPATNEKLFF
TGTGCCAGTAGCCTTATCCCGCCTGCAACTAATGAAAAACTGTTTTTT
>TRBV2|TRBD1|TRBJ2-5|NA
CASSRQGAAETQYF
TGTGCCAGCAGTCGACAGGGGGCTGCGGAGACCCAGTACTTC
>TRBV15|NA|TRBJ2-3|NA
CATSREPGDTQYF
TGTGCCACCAGCAGAGAGCCGGGAGATACGCAGTATTTT
>TRBV11-2|TRBD2|TRBJ2-7|NA
CASSFRLAGDLYEQYF
TGTGCCAGCAGCTTCCGACTAGCGGGGGACCTCTACGAGCAGTACTTC
>TRBV5-1|TRBD1|TRBJ2-7|once
CASSLGQGVNEQYF
TGCGCCAGCAGCTTGGGACAGGGAGTAAACGAGCAGTACTTC
>TRBV28|TRBD1|TRBJ2-6|NA
CASSSSGQRPSGANVLTF
TGTGCCAGCAGTTCCTCGGGACAGAGGCCTTCTGGGGCCAACGTCCTGACTTTC
>TRBV2|NA|TRBJ2-1|NA
CASPGATNYNEQFF
TGTGCCAGCCCCGGTGCTACAAACTACAATGAGCAGTTCTTC
>TRBV10-3|TRBD2|TRBJ2-1|NA
CAMGTSVLNEQFF
TGTGCCATGGGGACTAGCGTTCTGAATGAGCAGTTCTTC
>TRBV11-2|NA|TRBJ2-7|NA
CASSSGPSSSYEQYF
TGTGCCAGCAGCTCGGGACCGTCCAGCTCCTACGAGCAGTACTTC
>TRBV6-1|TRBD1|TRBJ2-1|NA
CASRTGTGSYNEQFF
TGTGCCAGCAGAACCGGGACAGGTTCCTACAATGAGCAGTTCTTC
>TRBV5-4|TRBD1|TRBJ1-6|NA
CASSLSRGQALNSPLHF
TGTGCCAGCAGCTTGTCGCGGGGACAGGCACTTAATTCACCCCTCCACTTT
>TRBV2|NA|TRBJ2-3|NA
CASSVRAVDTQYF
TGTGCCAGCAGTGTTCGAGCAGTTGATACGCAGTATTTT
>TRBV5-4|TRBD1|TRBJ2-7|NA
CASSLDPTGGYYEQYF
TGTGCCAGCAGCTTGGATCCGACAGGGGGCTACTACGAGCAGTACTTC
>TRBV7-3|TRBD2|TRBJ2-1|NA
CASSLWTSGGAGNEQFF
TGTGCCAGCAGCCTGTGGACTAGCGGGGGGGCTGGTAATGAGCAGTTCTTC
>TRBV7-2|NA|TRBJ1-3|NA
CASSLDRARSGNTIYF
TGTGCCAGCAGCTTAGACAGGGCAAGATCGGGAAACACCATATATTTT